A selection of T cell receptor beta chains follows, all from one sample in a study of blood T cell repertoires in COVID-19. The data were produced by immunoSEQ multiplex PCR, yet TCRdb's version contains in-frame clones alone and is incomplete. The sample contains more than 300,000 clones, around 89% of which appear only once. Sequenced input: peripheral blood. The origin of the receptors is a man younger than 30 who had recovered from COVID-19. Both conserved end residues are part of each CDR3. Each record gives: V gene, clone size, D gene, J gene, CDR3 protein, CDR3 DNA. D genes are given only for firm matches. Not all rows give a size; the values are once, few, many and, for expanded clones, a class.

v_gene: TRBV19
abundance: once
d_gene: TRBD2
j_gene: TRBJ2-1
CDR3aa: CASRLTSGRAEEQFF
CDR3nt: TGTGCCAGTAGATTGACTAGCGGGAGGGCCGAGGAGCAGTTCTTC

v_gene: TRBV15
abundance: -
d_gene: -
j_gene: TRBJ1-6
CDR3aa: CATSSAPGTNNSPLHF
CDR3nt: TGTGCCACCAGCAGCGCCCCTGGGACAAATAATTCACCCCTCCACTTT

v_gene: TRBV7-3
abundance: -
d_gene: TRBD1
j_gene: TRBJ2-7
CDR3aa: CASSSTGGEQYF
CDR3nt: TGTGCCAGCAGTTCCACAGGGGGGGAGCAGTACTTC

v_gene: TRBV27
abundance: -
d_gene: -
j_gene: TRBJ2-7
CDR3aa: CASSSQQGRIDEQYF
CDR3nt: TGTGCCAGCAGTTCGCAACAGGGTAGGATCGACGAGCAGTACTTC

v_gene: TRBV5-1
abundance: few
d_gene: TRBD1
j_gene: TRBJ1-6
CDR3aa: CASSLDDRADSPLHF
CDR3nt: TGCGCCAGCAGCTTGGATGACAGGGCCGATTCACCCCTCCACTTT

v_gene: TRBV18
abundance: -
d_gene: -
j_gene: TRBJ2-1
CDR3aa: CASSPLMEGNEQFF
CDR3nt: TGTGCCAGCTCACCGCTGATGGAGGGGAATGAGCAGTTCTTC

v_gene: TRBV5-4
abundance: -
d_gene: TRBD1
j_gene: TRBJ2-5
CDR3aa: CASSLSTGVGRTQYF
CDR3nt: TGTGCCAGCAGCTTATCTACAGGGGTGGGGAGGACCCAGTACTTC

v_gene: TRBV10-3
abundance: -
d_gene: -
j_gene: TRBJ1-1
CDR3aa: CATQGNTEAFF
CDR3nt: TGTGCCACTCAGGGTAACACTGAAGCTTTCTTT

v_gene: TRBV12-5
abundance: -
d_gene: -
j_gene: TRBJ1-5
CDR3aa: CASASTDSNQPQHF
CDR3nt: TGTGCTAGTGCCTCGACTGATAGCAATCAGCCCCAGCATTTT

v_gene: TRBV11-1
abundance: -
d_gene: -
j_gene: TRBJ1-1
CDR3aa: CASSLAGTGTEAFF
CDR3nt: TGTGCCAGCAGCTTAGCAGGTACGGGCACTGAAGCTTTCTTT

v_gene: TRBV7-8
abundance: -
d_gene: -
j_gene: TRBJ1-5
CDR3aa: CASSPLSPLGNQPQHF
CDR3nt: TGTGCCAGCAGCCCACTGTCTCCGCTCGGCAATCAGCCCCAGCATTTT

v_gene: TRBV12-3/TRBV12-4
abundance: -
d_gene: TRBD2
j_gene: TRBJ2-3
CDR3aa: CAIAGGSTDTQYF
CDR3nt: TGTGCCATAGCGGGAGGGAGCACAGATACGCAGTATTTT

v_gene: TRBV19
abundance: -
d_gene: -
j_gene: TRBJ2-7
CDR3aa: CASSLGTPPMEQYF
CDR3nt: TGTGCCAGTAGTCTCGGGACTCCCCCTATGGAGCAGTACTTC

v_gene: TRBV19
abundance: -
d_gene: -
j_gene: TRBJ1-1
CDR3aa: CASSIASGVANTEAFF
CDR3nt: TGTGCCAGTAGTATAGCTAGCGGGGTCGCGAACACTGAAGCTTTCTTT

v_gene: TRBV5-1
abundance: -
d_gene: TRBD2
j_gene: TRBJ2-1
CDR3aa: CASSLGAGGQGNEQFF
CDR3nt: TGCGCCAGCAGCTTGGGGGCGGGGGGGCAAGGGAATGAGCAGTTCTTC

v_gene: TRBV5-1
abundance: -
d_gene: -
j_gene: TRBJ1-3
CDR3aa: CASSLGTGTSGNTIYF
CDR3nt: TGCGCCAGCAGCTTGGGAACAGGGACCTCTGGAAACACCATATATTTT

v_gene: TRBV12-3/TRBV12-4
abundance: -
d_gene: -
j_gene: TRBJ2-3
CDR3aa: CASSSLSTDTQYF
CDR3nt: TGTGCCAGCAGTTCTCTCTCCACAGATACGCAGTATTTT

v_gene: TRBV30
abundance: -
d_gene: -
j_gene: TRBJ1-1
CDR3aa: CAWSSQGHTEAFF
CDR3nt: TGTGCCTGGAGTAGCCAGGGGCACACTGAAGCTTTCTTT

v_gene: TRBV11-2
abundance: -
d_gene: TRBD1
j_gene: TRBJ2-1
CDR3aa: CASSSSQGVRNEQFF
CDR3nt: TGTGCCAGCAGCTCCTCACAGGGGGTTCGTAATGAGCAGTTCTTC